This TCR beta chain was captured by sequencing in a study of blood T cell repertoires in COVID-19. Whole-study context: Samples came from the United States, Italy and Spain, spanning acute and convalescent COVID-19. The analysed material was cDNA or gDNA that came from T cells, B-cell-depleted T cells, or PBMCs.

Cohort assignment relied on participant-reported clinical history. As processed by the authors: Estimation of nucleated cell counts relied on the amplification of reference gene primers. Sequencing used immunoSEQ multiplex PCR; TCRdb keeps in-frame clones, though not all of them. V and J calls and clone size are copied from that table; D and trimming were computed from the DNA. The sample lists approximately 490,000 clones; around 85% were seen once. The specimen was PBMCs or T cells enriched from blood (not recorded which). The receptor was isolated from a woman aged 55-69 years who had recovered from COVID-19.

The CDR3 is CSVYLLSGYTF. The CDR3 bases are TGCAGCGTTTATCTCCTCTCTGGCTACACCTTC. V usage is TRBV29-1 and J usage is TRBJ1-2; D gene unclear. This CDR3 spans 11 amino acids. CDR1 SQVTM and CDR2 ANQGSEA come from the germline V gene. With 5 bases removed from V and 7 bases from J, the gap between germline ends came to 11 bases.